This T cell receptor (beta chain) comes out of a study of OX40 agonist ivuxolimab in advanced cancers. Study-wide points: Nonresponders, in some cases, also had low normalized T-cell clonal expansion.

As concerns this clone: Its target is unknown.

Trimming cost V 7 bases and J 3 bases; bases outside gene matches: 9. Germline values: CDR1 MDHEN, CDR2 SYDVKM. The CDR3 runs to 16 residues. Sequencing used immunoSEQ multiplex PCR; TCRdb keeps in-frame clones, though not all of them. The sample contains tens of thousands of clones, 94% of which appear only once. This specimen consisted of CD4+ or CD8+ T cells sorted from blood, obtained in a trial of the OX40 agonist ivuxolimab. The clonotype comes from an adult with an advanced solid tumor such as melanoma, head and neck, liver or kidney cancer. The chain is built from TRBV28 and TRBJ1-3, with TRBD1 identical over 10 bases. Here the CDR3 DNA reads TGTGCCAGCAATCATATACGGACAGGGGGTGGAAACACCATATATTTT. Protein product: CASNHIRTGGGNTIYF.